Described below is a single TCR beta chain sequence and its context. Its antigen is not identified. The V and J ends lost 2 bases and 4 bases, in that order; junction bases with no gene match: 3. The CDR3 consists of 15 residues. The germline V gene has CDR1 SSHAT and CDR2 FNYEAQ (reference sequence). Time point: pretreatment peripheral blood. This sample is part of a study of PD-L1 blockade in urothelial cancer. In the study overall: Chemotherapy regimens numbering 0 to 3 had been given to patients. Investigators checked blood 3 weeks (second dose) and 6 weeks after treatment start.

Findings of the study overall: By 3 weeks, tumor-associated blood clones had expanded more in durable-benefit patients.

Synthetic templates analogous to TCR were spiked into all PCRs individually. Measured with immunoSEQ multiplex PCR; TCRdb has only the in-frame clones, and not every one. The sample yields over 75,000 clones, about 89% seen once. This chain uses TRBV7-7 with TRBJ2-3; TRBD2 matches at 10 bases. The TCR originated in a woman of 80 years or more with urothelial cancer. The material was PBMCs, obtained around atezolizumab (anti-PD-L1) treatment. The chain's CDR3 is CASSLLAGVPDTQYF. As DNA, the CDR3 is TGTGCCAGCAGCTTACTAGCGGGAGTCCCAGATACGCAGTATTTT.